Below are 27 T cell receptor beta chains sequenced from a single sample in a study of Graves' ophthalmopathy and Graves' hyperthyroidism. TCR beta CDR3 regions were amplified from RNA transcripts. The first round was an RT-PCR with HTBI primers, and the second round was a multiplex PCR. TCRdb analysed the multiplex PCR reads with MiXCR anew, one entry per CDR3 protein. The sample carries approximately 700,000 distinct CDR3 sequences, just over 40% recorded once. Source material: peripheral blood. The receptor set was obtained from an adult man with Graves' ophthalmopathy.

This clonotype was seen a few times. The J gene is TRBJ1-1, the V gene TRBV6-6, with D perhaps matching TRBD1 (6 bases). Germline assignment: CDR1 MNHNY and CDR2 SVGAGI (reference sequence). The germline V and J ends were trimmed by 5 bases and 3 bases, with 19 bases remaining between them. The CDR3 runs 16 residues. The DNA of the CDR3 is TGTGCCAGCAGTACCCAAAGGGGGGCTAGGGACACTGAAGCTTTCTTT. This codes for CASSTQRGARDTEAFF.

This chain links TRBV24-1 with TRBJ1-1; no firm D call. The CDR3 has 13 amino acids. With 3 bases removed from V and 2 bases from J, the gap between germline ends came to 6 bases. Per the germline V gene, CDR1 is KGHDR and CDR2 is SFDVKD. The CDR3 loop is CATSDPGNTEAFF. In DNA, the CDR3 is TGTGCCACCAGTGATCCTGGAAACACTGAAGCTTTCTTT.

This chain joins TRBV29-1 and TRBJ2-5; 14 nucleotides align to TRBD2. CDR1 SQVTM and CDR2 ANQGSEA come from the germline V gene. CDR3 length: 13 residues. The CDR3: CTGTSGSPETQYF. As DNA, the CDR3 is TGCACCGGGACTAGCGGGAGCCCAGAGACCCAGTACTTC.

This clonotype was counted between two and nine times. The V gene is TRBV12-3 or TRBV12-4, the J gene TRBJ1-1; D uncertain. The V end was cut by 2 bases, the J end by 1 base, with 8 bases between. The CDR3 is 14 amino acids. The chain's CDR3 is CASSLRDANTEAFF. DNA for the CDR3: TGTGCCAGCAGTTTAAGGGATGCGAACACTGAAGCTTTCTTT.

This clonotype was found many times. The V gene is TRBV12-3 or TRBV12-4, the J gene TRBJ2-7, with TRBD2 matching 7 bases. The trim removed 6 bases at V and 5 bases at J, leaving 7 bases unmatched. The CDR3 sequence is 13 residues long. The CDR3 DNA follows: TGTGCCAGCAGCCCGGGACTACTACACGAGCAGTACTTC. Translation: CASSPGLLHEQYF.

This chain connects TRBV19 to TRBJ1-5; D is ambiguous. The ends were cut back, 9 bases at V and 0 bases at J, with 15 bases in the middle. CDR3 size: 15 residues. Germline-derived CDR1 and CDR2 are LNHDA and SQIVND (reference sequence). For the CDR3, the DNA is TGTGCCAGCAGTTACTCGAAAAATAGCAATCAGCCCCAGCATTTT. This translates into CASSYSKNSNQPQHF.

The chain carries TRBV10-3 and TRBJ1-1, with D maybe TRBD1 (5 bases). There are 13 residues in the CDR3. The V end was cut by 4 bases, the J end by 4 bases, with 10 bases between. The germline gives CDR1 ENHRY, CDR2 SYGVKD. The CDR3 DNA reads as TGTGCCATCAGTGGAGGGGACGGCACTGAAGCTTTCTTT. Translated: CAISGGDGTEAFF.

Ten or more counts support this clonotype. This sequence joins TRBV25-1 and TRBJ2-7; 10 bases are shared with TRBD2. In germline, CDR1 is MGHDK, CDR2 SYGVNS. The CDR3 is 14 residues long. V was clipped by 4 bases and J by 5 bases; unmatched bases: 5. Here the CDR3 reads CASSGLAGAHEQYF. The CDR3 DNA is TGTGCCAGCAGTGGGCTAGCGGGAGCCCACGAGCAGTACTTC.

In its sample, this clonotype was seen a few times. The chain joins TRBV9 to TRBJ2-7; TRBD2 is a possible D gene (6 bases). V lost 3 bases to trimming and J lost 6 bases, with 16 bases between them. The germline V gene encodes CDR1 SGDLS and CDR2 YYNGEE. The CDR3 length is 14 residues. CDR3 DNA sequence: TGTGCCAGCAGCGGATCGGGGGAACTGGTCGAGCAGTACTTC. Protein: CASSGSGELVEQYF.

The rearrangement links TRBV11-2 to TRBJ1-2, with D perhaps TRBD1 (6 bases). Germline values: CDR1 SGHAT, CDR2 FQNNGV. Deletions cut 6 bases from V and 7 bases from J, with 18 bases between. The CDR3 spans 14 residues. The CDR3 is CASSSISQGPGYTF. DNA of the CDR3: TGTGCCAGCAGTTCAATCTCACAGGGTCCTGGCTACACCTTC.

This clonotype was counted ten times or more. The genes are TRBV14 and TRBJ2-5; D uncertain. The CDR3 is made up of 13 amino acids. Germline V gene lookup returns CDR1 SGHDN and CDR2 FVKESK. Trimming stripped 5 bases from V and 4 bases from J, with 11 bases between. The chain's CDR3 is CASSADFRETQYF. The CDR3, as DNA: TGTGCCAGCAGCGCTGACTTTCGAGAGACCCAGTACTTC.

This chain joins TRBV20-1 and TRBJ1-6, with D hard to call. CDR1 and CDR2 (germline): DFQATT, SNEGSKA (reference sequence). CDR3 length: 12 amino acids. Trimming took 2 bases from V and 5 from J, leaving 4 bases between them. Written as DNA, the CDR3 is TGCAGTGCTAGACCGGATAATTCACCCCTCCACTTT. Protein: CSARPDNSPLHF.

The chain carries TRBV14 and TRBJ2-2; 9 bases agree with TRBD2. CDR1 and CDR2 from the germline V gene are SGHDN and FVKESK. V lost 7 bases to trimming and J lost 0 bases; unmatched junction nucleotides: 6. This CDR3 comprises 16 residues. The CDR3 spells CASKTTSGSNTGELFF. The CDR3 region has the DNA TGTGCCAGCAAGACAACTAGCGGGTCGAACACCGGGGAGCTGTTTTTT.

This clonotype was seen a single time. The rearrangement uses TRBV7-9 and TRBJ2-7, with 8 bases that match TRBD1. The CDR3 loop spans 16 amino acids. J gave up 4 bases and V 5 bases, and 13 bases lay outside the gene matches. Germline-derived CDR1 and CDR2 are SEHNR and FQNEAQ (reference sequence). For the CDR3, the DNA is TGTGCCAGCAGCAGCAAAGGGACAGGAACACGATACGAGCAGTACTTC. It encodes CASSSKGTGTRYEQYF.

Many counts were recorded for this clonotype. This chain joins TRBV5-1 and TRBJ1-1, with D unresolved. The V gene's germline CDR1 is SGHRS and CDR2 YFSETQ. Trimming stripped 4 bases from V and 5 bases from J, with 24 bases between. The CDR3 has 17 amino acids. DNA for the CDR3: TGCGCCAGCAGCGGGCGGGGTCGTGGTATTTCGGGGACTGAAGCTTTCTTT. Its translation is CASSGRGRGISGTEAFF.

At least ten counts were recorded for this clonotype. CDR3 sequence (DNA): TGTGCCAGCAGCCCAGGGGGTTTCGGGAATGAAAAACTGTTTTTT. As protein: CASSPGGFGNEKLFF. This chain joins TRBV7-9 and TRBJ1-4; 7 bases are a match to TRBD1. After removal of 5 bases from V and 5 bases from J, the junction contained 8 bases not matched to a gene. This CDR3 comprises 15 residues. Germline lookup yields CDR1 SEHNR and CDR2 FQNEAQ (reference sequence).

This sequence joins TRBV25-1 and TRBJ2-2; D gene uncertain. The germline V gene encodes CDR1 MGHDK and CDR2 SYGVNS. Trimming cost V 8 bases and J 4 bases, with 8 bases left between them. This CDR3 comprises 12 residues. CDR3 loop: CASPLGTGELFF. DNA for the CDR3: TGTGCCAGCCCCCTGGGCACCGGGGAGCTGTTTTTT.

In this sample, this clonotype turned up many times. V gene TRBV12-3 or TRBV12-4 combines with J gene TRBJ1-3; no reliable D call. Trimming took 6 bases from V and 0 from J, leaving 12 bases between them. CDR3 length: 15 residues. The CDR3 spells CASSPAGNSGNTIYF. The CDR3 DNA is TGTGCCAGCAGCCCGGCCGGGAACTCTGGAAACACCATATATTTT.

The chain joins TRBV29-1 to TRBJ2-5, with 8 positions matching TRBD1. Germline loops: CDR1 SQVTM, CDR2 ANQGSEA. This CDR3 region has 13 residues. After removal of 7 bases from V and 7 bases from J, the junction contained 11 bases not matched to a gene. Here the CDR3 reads CSGSTGGMGTQYF. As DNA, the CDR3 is TGCAGCGGTTCCACAGGGGGGATGGGGACCCAGTACTTC.

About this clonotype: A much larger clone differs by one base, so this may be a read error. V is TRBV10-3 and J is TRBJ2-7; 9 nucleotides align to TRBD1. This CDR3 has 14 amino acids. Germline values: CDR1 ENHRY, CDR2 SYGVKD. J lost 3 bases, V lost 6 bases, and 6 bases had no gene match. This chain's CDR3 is CAIRTGGGLYEQYF. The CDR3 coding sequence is TGTGCCATCAGGACAGGGGGTGGGCTCTACGAGCAGTACTTC.

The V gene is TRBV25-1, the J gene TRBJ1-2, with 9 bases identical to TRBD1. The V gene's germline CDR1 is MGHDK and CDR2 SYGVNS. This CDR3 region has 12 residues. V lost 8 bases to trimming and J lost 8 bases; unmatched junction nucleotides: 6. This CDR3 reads CASLGTGLGYTF. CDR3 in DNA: TGTGCCAGCCTCGGGACAGGGTTAGGCTACACCTTC.

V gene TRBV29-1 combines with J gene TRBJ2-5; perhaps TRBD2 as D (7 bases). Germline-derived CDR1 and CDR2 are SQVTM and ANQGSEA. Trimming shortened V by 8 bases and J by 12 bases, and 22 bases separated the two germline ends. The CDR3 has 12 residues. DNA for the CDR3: TGCAGCTGTGAGGGGGGGGGGGACCACAAGTACTTC. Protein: CSCEGGGDHKYF.

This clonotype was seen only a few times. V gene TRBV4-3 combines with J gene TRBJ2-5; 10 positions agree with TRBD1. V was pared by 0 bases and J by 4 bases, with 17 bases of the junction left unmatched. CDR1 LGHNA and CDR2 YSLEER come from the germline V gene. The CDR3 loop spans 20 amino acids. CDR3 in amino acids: CASSQDRRLGTGAFPETQYF. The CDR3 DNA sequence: TGCGCCAGCAGCCAAGATAGACGTTTGGGGACAGGGGCTTTCCCAGAGACCCAGTACTTC.

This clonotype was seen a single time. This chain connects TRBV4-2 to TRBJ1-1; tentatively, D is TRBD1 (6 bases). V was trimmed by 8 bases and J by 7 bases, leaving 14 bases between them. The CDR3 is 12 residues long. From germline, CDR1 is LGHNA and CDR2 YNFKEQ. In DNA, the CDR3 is TGTGCCAGCGGCGGGGGGGCAATTGAAGCTTTCTTT. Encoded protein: CASGGGAIEAFF.

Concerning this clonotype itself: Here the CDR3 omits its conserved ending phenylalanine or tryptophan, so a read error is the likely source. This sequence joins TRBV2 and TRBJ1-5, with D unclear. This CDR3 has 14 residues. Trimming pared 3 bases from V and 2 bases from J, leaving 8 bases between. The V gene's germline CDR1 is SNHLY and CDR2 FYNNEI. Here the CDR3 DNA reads TGTGCCAGCAGTGAGGTACAAGGCAATCAGCCCCAGCATTCT. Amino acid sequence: CASSEVQGNQPQHS.

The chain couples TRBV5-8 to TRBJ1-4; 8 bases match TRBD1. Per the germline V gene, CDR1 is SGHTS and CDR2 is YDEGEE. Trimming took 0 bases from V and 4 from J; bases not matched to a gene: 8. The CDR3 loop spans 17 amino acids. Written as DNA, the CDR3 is TGTGCCAGCAGCTTGGGGGGCCAGGGGGCCCTTAATGAAAAACTGTTTTTT. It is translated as CASSLGGQGALNEKLFF. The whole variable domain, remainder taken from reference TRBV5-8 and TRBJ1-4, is EAGVTQSPTHLIKTRGQQATLRCSPISGHTSVYWYQQALGLGLQFLLWYDEGEERNRGNFPPRFSGRQFPNYSSELNVNALELEDSALYLCASSLGGQGALNEKLFFGSGTQLSVL.

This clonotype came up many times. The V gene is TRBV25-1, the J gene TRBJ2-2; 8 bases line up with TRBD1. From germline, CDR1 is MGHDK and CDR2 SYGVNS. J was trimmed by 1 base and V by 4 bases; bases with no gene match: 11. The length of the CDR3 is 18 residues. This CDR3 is CASSGVVADRGNTGELFF. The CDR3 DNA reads TGTGCCAGCAGTGGGGTAGTGGCCGACAGGGGGAACACCGGGGAGCTGTTTTTT.